The TCR beta chain under discussion was sequenced for a study of blood T cell repertoires in COVID-19. Study-wide context: PBMCs, B-cell-depleted T cells, or T cells provided the cDNA or gDNA that made up the material.

In the authors' methods: Estimation of nucleated cell counts was performed using reference gene primer amplification. Generated by immunoSEQ multiplex PCR, the TCRdb table keeps only in-frame clones and is missing some. For V, J and clone size, that table is used; D and trimming come from the DNA. The table shows a few hundred thousand clones, with about 90% occurring only once. CDR1 is SGHRS and CDR2 is YFSETQ in the germline V gene. The CDR3 totals 15 residues. V dropped 0 bases and J dropped 5 bases, with 13 bases sitting between them. Sequences were obtained from PBMCs or T cells enriched from blood (not recorded which). The TCR comes from a man aged 25-45 years who had been exposed to COVID-19. V is TRBV5-1 and J is TRBJ2-3; D is ambiguous. CDR3 sequence: CASSLVSGPIDTQYF. The CDR3 DNA reads TGCGCCAGCAGCTTGGTTTCCGGTCCCATAGATACGCAGTATTTT.